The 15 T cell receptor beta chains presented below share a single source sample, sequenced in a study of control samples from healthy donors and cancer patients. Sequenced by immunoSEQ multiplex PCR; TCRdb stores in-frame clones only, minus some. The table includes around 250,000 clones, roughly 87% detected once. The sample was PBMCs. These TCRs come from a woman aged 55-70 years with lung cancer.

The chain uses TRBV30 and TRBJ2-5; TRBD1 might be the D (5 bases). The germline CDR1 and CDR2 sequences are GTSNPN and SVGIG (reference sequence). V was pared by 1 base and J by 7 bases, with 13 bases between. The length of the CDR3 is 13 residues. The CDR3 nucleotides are TGTGCCTGGAGTGGGCACCAAAGGGGGACCCAGTACTTC. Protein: CAWSGHQRGTQYF.

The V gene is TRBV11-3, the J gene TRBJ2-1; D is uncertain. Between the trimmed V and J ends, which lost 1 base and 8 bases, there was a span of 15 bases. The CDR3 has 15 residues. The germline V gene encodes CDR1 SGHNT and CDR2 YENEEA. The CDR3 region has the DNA TGTGCCAGCAGCTTAGGGGCTCGGGCGCCGCATGAGCAGTTCTTC. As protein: CASSLGARAPHEQFF.

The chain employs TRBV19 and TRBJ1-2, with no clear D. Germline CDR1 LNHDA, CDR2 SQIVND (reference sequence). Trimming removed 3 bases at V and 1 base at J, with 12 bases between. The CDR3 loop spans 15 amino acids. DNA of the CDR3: TGTGCCAGTAGTATCGGGCCGGAGCTTAACTATGGCTACACCTTC. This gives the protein CASSIGPELNYGYTF.

Here the CDR3 DNA reads TGTGCCAGCAGTCAGGGATGGGACAGGGGCGAAGCTTTCTTT. This translates into CASSQGWDRGEAFF. The chain is built from TRBV6-5 and TRBJ1-1; 10 nucleotides line up with TRBD1. The ends lost 5 bases at V and 8 bases at J; junction bases unmatched: 8. The CDR3 spans 14 residues. Germline loops: CDR1 MNHEY, CDR2 SVGAGI.

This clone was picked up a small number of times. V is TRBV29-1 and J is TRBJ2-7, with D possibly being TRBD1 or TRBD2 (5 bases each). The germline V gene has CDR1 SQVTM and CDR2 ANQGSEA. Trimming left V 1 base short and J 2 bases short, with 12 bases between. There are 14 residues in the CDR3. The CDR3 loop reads CSVEGGTQTYEQYF. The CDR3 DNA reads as TGCAGCGTTGAAGGAGGGACCCAGACCTACGAGCAGTACTTC.

The CDR3 is CASRKTGADYGYTF. CDR3 DNA sequence: TGTGCCAGCAGGAAAACAGGGGCGGACTATGGCTACACCTTC. The gene calls are TRBV5-4 and TRBJ1-2; 7 nucleotides match TRBD1. V trimming: 5 bases; J trimming: 3 bases; junction bases outside the gene matches: 7. Germline V CDR1 and CDR2: SGHNT, YYREEE (reference sequence). The CDR3 has 14 residues.

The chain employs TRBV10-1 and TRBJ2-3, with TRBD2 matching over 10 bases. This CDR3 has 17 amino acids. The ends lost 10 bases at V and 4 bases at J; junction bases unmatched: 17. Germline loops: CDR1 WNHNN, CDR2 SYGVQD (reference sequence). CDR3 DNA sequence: TGCGCCATCGCCCACAGGTCGGGACTAGCGAATTCAGATACGCAGTATTTT. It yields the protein CAIAHRSGLANSDTQYF.

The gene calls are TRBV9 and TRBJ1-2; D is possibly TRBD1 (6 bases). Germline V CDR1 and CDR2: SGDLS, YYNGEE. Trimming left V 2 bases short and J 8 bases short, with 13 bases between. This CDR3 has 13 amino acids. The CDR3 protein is CASSVSTGRGYTF. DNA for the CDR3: TGTGCCAGCAGCGTTTCTACAGGGAGAGGCTACACCTTC.

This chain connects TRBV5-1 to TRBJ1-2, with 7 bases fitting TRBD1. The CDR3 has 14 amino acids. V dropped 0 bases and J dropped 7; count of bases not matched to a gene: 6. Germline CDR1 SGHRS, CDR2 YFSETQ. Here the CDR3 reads CASSLGNRGSGYTF. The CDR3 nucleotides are TGCGCCAGCAGCTTGGGAAACAGGGGTAGTGGCTACACCTTC.

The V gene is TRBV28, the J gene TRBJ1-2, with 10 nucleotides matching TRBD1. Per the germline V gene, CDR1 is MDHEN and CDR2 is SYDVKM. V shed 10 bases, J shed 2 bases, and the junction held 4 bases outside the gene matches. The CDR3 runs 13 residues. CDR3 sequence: CATGDRGNYGYTF. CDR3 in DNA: TGTGCCACGGGGGACAGGGGAAACTATGGCTACACCTTC.

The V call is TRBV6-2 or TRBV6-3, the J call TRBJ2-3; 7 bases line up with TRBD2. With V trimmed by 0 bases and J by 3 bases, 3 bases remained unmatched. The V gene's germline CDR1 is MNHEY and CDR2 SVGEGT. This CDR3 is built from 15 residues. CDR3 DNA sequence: TGTGCCAGCAGTTACTCGGGCGGGAGAACAGATACGCAGTATTTT. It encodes CASSYSGGRTDTQYF.

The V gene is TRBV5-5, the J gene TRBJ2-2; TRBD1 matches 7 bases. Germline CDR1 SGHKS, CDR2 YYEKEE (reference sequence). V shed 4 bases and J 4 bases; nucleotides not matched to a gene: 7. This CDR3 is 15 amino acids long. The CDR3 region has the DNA TGTGCCAGCAGCCCCGGACAGGCCGGCACCGGGGAGCTGTTTTTT. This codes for CASSPGQAGTGELFF.

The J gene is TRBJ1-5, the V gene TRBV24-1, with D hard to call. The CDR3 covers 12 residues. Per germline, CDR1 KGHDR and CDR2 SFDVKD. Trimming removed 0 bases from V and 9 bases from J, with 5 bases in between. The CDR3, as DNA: TGTGCCACCAGTGATTTGTTGGGGCCCCAGCATTTT. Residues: CATSDLLGPQHF.

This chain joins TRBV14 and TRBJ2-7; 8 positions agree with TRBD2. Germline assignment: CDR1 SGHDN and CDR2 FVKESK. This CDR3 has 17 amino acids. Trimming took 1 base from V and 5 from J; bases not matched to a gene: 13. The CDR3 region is CASSQAAGSAGVNEQYF. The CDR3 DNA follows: TGTGCCAGCAGCCAAGCGGCGGGGTCAGCGGGAGTGAACGAGCAGTACTTC.

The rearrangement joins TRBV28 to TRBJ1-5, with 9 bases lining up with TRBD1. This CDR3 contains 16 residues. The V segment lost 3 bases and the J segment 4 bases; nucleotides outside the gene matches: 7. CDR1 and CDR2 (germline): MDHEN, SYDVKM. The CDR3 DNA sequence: TGTGCCAGCAGTTTCCCTAGAGGACAGGGGAATCAGCCCCAGCATTTT. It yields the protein CASSFPRGQGNQPQHF.